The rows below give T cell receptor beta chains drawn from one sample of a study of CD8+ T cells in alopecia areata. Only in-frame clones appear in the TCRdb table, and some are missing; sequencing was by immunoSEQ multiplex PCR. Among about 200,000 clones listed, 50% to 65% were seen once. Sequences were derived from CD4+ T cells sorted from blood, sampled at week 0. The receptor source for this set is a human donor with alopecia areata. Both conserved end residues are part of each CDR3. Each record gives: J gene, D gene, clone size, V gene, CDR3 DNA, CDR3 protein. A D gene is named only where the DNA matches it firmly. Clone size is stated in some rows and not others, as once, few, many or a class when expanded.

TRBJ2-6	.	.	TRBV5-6	TGTGCCAGCACGGCAGGATCTGGGGCCAACGTCCTGACTTTC	CASTAGSGANVLTF
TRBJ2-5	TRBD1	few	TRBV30	TGTGCCTGGAGCCCGGGACAGGGGCGGGAGACCCAGTACTTC	CAWSPGQGRETQYF
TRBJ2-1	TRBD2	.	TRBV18	TGTGCCAGCTCACCACGTAGCGGGGGCCACAATGAGCAGTTCTTC	CASSPRSGGHNEQFF
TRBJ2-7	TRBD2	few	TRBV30	TGTGCCTGCCTCCTAGCGGGAGGAAGATACGAGCAGTACTTC	CACLLAGGRYEQYF
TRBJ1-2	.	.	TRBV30	TGTGCCTGGATGACAGTTAACTATGGCTACACCTTC	CAWMTVNYGYTF
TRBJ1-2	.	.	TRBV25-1	TGTGCCAGCAGGAAAGGGGGGTCGGACTATGGCTACACCTTC	CASRKGGSDYGYTF
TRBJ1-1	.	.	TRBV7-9	TGTGCCAGCAGCTTAGCGTTCTTGAACACTGAAGCTTTCTTT	CASSLAFLNTEAFF
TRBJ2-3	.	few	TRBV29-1	TGCAGCGTTGGGGTCCGCTACACAGATACGCAGTATTTT	CSVGVRYTDTQYF
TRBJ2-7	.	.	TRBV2	TGTGCCAGCAGTGGGATAGCGGACTCCTACGAGCAGTACTTC	CASSGIADSYEQYF
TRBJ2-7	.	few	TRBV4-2	TGTGCCAGCAGCCAACCAGAGTCCTACGAGCAGTACTTC	CASSQPESYEQYF
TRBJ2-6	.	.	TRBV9	TGTGCCAGCAGCGTTGGGGGGCGGTTCTCTGGGGCCAACGTCCTGACTTTC	CASSVGGRFSGANVLTF
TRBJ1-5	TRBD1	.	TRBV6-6	TGTGCCAGCAGTTACTCGCGGGACAGGACCAATCAGCCCCAGCATTTT	CASSYSRDRTNQPQHF
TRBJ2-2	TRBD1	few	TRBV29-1	TGCAGCGCCAGGGGGCAGGGGGCAAACACCGGGGAGCTGTTTTTT	CSARGQGANTGELFF
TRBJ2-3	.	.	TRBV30	TGTGCCTGGAGTGGACTGGATACGCAGTATTTT	CAWSGLDTQYF
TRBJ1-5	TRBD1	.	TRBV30	TGTGCCTGGAGTATGGGACAGCTCAATCAGCCCCAGCATTTT	CAWSMGQLNQPQHF
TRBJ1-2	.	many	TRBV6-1	TGTGCCAGCGCTGGCAGGCAGTATGGCTACACCTTC	CASAGRQYGYTF
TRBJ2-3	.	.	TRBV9	TGTGCCAGCAGCGTACCCGGGGCAGATACGCAGTATTTT	CASSVPGADTQYF
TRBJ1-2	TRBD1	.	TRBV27	TGTGCCAGCACTCCATGGACCCCGACAGGGGGATTTATTGGCTACACCTTC	CASTPWTPTGGFIGYTF
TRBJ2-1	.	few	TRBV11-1	TGTGCCAGCAGCTGGTCTTACAATGAGCAGTTCTTC	CASSWSYNEQFF
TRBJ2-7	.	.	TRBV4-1	TGCGCCAGCAGCCAAGCAATGGATTGGACCTACGAGCAGTACTTC	CASSQAMDWTYEQYF
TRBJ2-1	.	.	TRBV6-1	TGTGCCAGCAGGCCTATGACATACGCGGTCGATGAGCAGTTCTTC	CASRPMTYAVDEQFF
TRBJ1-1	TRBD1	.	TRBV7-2	TGTGCCAGCAGCTCGCGGACAGGGACGAAGAGGGCTGAAGCTTTCTTT	CASSSRTGTKRAEAFF
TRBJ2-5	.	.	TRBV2	TGTGCCAGCAGTGAAGAGGCAGGGAGTTGGGAGACCCAGTACTTC	CASSEEAGSWETQYF
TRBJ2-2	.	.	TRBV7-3	TGTGCCAGCAGCTTAAGTGGCACCGGGGAGCTGTTTTTT	CASSLSGTGELFF
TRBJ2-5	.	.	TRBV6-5	TGTGCCAGCAGTTATGGGGTGGGGGCCGAAGAGACCCAGTACTTC	CASSYGVGAEETQYF
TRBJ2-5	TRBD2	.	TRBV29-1	TGCAGCGCCACCTACAGCGGGAGGGCCTTTGAGACCCAGTACTTC	CSATYSGRAFETQYF
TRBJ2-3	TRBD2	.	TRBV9	TGTGCCAGCAGCGTAGCTAGCGGGAACACAGATACGCAGTATTTT	CASSVASGNTDTQYF
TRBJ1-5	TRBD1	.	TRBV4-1	TGCGCCAGCAGCCAAACGGACAGGGTGAATCAGCCCCAGCATTTT	CASSQTDRVNQPQHF
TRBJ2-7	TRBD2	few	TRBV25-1	TGTGCCAGCACCCCACCGGGACTAGCGGGAACACCGTACGAGCAGTACTTC	CASTPPGLAGTPYEQYF
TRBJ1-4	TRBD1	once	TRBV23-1	TGCGCCAGCAGTCACCACCCAATAGGGACAGGGATTGAAGACACTAATGAAAAACTGTTTTTT	CASSHHPIGTGIEDTNEKLFF
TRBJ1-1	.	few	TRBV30	TGTGCCTGGAAAATTACTGGTGGCGGGACCCTTGAAGCTTTCTTT	CAWKITGGGTLEAFF
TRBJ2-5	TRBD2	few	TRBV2	TGTGCCAGCAGTAGCGGGAGGGCCGGAGAGACCCAGTACTTC	CASSSGRAGETQYF
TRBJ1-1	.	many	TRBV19	TGTGCCAGCATAGACAGATTGAACACTGAAGCTTTCTTT	CASIDRLNTEAFF
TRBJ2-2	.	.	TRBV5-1	TGCGCCAGCAGCCCCGCTGGACAGGGGGAGCTGTTTTTT	CASSPAGQGELFF
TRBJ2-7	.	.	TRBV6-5	TGTGCCAGCAGTTTTGCCCTGGGGGTCTACGAGCAGTACTTC	CASSFALGVYEQYF
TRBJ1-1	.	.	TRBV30	TGTGCCTGGAGTACCCACGAGGGGAACACTGAAGCTTTCTTT	CAWSTHEGNTEAFF
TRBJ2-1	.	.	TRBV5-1	TGCGCCAGCAGCTCCGCTGGCGATGAGCAGTTCTTC	CASSSAGDEQFF
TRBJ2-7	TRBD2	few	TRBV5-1	TGCGCCAGCAGCCCAAGGGGGACTAGCGGATTAAGAGAGCAGTACTTC	CASSPRGTSGLREQYF
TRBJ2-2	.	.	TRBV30	TGTGCCTGGAGATTTCGACCAGACAGAAGGAACACCGGGGAGCTGTTTTTT	CAWRFRPDRRNTGELFF
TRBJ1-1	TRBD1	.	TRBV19	TGTGCCAGTAGACAACCAGGGGGCCGAGCTTTCTTT	CASRQPGGRAFF
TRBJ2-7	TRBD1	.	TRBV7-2	TGTGCCAGCAGCTTAGGCGTCAGTCTTGACAGGGCCTACGAGCAGTACTTC	CASSLGVSLDRAYEQYF
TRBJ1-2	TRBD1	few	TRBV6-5	TGTGCCAGCAGTTACTCGGCACAGGGGTTCTATGGCTACACCTTC	CASSYSAQGFYGYTF
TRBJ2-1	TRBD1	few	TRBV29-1	TGCAGCGGGCGACAGGGGGCCGGAGGGGAGCAGTTCTTC	CSGRQGAGGEQFF
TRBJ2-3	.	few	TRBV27	TGTGCCAGCAGGGGGACCCGGCTAGGGCCGGGAGCCCGCACAGATACGCAGTATTTT	CASRGTRLGPGARTDTQYF
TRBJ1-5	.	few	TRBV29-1	TGCAGCGTTGCGAATAGCAATCAGCCCCAGCATTTT	CSVANSNQPQHF
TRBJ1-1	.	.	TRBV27	TGTGCCAGCAGTTTCGCCTACAGGACTGAAGCTTTCTTT	CASSFAYRTEAFF
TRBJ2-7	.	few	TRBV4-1	TGCGCCAGCAGCCAACCGGGACGGGAGATCTACGAGCAGTACTTC	CASSQPGREIYEQYF
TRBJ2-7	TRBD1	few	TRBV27	TGTGCCGCACGGGGGACAGGACTTTACGAGCAGTACTTC	CAARGTGLYEQYF
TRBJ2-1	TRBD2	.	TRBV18	TGTGCCAGCTCACCATCTCGAGCGGGGGGGCAATCGAGGAACAATGAGCAGTTCTTC	CASSPSRAGGQSRNNEQFF
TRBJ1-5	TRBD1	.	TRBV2	TGTGCCAGCAGCGACTGGGGACAGGTAAATCAGCCCCAGCATTTT	CASSDWGQVNQPQHF
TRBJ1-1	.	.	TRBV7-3	TGTGCCAGCAGCCCGGGCCGCCTCACTGAAGCTTTCTTT	CASSPGRLTEAFF
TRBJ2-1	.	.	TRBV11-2	TGTGCCAGCAGCTTTTCTAACAATGAGCAGTTCTTC	CASSFSNNEQFF